Below, 13 T cell receptor beta chains from the same sample are listed, as sequenced in a study of T cells in Graves' hyperthyroidism and ophthalmopathy. RNA transcripts provided the source from which TCR beta CDR3 regions were amplified. The HTBI set primed first-round TCR CDR3 RT-PCR. One entry per CDR3 protein, called by TCRdb with MiXCR from the multiplex PCR reads. This table has a few hundred thousand distinct CDR3 sequences, 22% appearing once. Sequenced input: blood. These receptor sequences come from a man aged 25-40 years with Graves' ophthalmopathy.

This clonotype was detected once. V usage is TRBV5-1 and J usage is TRBJ1-6; 9 positions agree with TRBD1. Germline V gives CDR1 SGHRS, CDR2 YFSETQ. CDR3 length: 14 amino acids. Unmatched junction bases numbered 5, after V lost 5 bases and J lost 8 bases. The CDR3 nucleotides read TGCGCCAGCAGTGAAGGGACAGGGTATTCACCCCTCCACTTT. Translated: CASSEGTGYSPLHF.

The chain joins TRBV11-3 to TRBJ2-2; D is unresolved. V was pared by 8 bases and J by 1 base, with 20 bases between. The CDR3 is 17 residues long. Per germline, CDR1 SGHNT and CDR2 YENEEA. This chain's CDR3 is CASGVDSSLGNTGELFF. In nucleotides, the CDR3 is TGTGCCAGCGGGGTGGATAGCTCTCTTGGGAACACCGGGGAGCTGTTTTTT.

The genes are TRBV5-1 and TRBJ2-6, with 9 nucleotides matching TRBD1. The germline CDR1 and CDR2 sequences are SGHRS and YFSETQ. V dropped 5 bases and J dropped 2; count of bases not matched to a gene: 8. The CDR3 has 17 amino acids. The CDR3 loop is CASSNRGPFPGANVLTF. Written as DNA, the CDR3 is TGCGCCAGCAGTAACAGGGGGCCATTCCCTGGGGCCAACGTCCTGACTTTC. The full variable domain, with the rest looked up from reference TRBV5-1 and TRBJ2-6, is KAGVTQTPRYLIKTRGQQVTLSCSPISGHRSVSWYQQTPGQGLQFLFEYFSETQRNKGNFPGRFSGRQFSNSRSEMNVSTLELGDSALYLCASSNRGPFPGANVLTFGAGSRLTVL.

V is TRBV24-1 and J is TRBJ2-3; unclear D gene. The germline V gene has CDR1 KGHDR and CDR2 SFDVKD. There are 15 residues in the CDR3. Trimming cost V 1 base and J 7 bases, with 14 bases left between them. Written as DNA, the CDR3 is TGTGCCACCAGTGATTTTGACACCTCCTGGAATACGCAGTATTTT. Its translation is CATSDFDTSWNTQYF.

At least ten counts were recorded for this clonotype. This rearrangement joins TRBV28 to TRBJ1-6; 9 bases fit TRBD1. The CDR3 is made up of 15 amino acids. The V gene end was trimmed by 7 bases and the J gene end by 7 bases; junction bases not matched to a gene: 8. Germline CDR1 is MDHEN and CDR2 is SYDVKM. CDR3 amino acids: CASKIGGTGNSPLHF. DNA of the CDR3: TGTGCCAGCAAAATCGGGGGGACAGGGAATTCACCCCTCCACTTT.

In the case of this clonotype: One end of the junction fails to match germline, which may point to a read error. This chain joins TRBV11-1 and TRBJ2-7, with TRBD2 identical over 8 bases. Germline values: CDR1 SGHAT, CDR2 FQDESV (reference sequence). The CDR3 loop spans 16 amino acids. CDR3 nucleotide sequence: TGCGCCAGCAGCTGGGTCGGGGGGGGGCCTTCCTACGAGCAGTACTTC. Translation gives CASSWVGGGPSYEQYF.

This clonotype appeared a few times. The chain carries TRBV12-3 or TRBV12-4 and TRBJ1-1; a weak D match, TRBD1 (6 bases). CDR3 length equals 17 residues. The ends were cut back, 1 base at V and 1 base at J, with 16 bases in the middle. The DNA for the CDR3 is TGTGCCAGCAGTTTAGGAGGGGGGGACCTCAGGAACACTGAAGCTTTCTTT. Translated, it gives CASSLGGGDLRNTEAFF.

In its sample, this clonotype was seen many times. V and J are TRBV11-2 and TRBJ2-7; unclear D gene. CDR1 and CDR2 (germline): SGHAT, FQNNGV. With 3 bases removed from V and 0 bases from J, the gap between germline ends came to 9 bases. The CDR3 runs 14 residues. CDR3 DNA: TGTGCCAGCAGCTTTGAGGCAAGCTCCTACGAGCAGTACTTC. Protein sequence: CASSFEASSYEQYF.

This chain links TRBV7-9 with TRBJ1-2; 7 bases match TRBD1. The trim removed 5 bases at V and 6 bases at J, leaving 6 bases unmatched. The CDR3 is made up of 13 amino acids. Germline CDR1 reads SEHNR; CDR2 reads FQNEAQ (reference sequence). CDR3 sequence reads: CASSPRQGDGYTF. The CDR3 region has the DNA TGTGCCAGCAGCCCGAGACAGGGAGATGGCTACACCTTC.

This clonotype was counted once. This rearrangement joins TRBV18 to TRBJ1-1, with 9 bases identical to TRBD1. CDR1 KGHSH and CDR2 LQKENI come from the germline V gene. The CDR3 runs to 16 residues. V dropped 6 bases and J dropped 5; count of bases not matched to a gene: 13. DNA of the CDR3: TGTGCCAGCTCCCGAACCGAACAGACAGGGGGGACTGAAGCTTTCTTT. This sequence encodes CASSRTEQTGGTEAFF.

This clonotype was detected ten times or more. J is TRBJ2-2 and V is TRBV28, with 7 bases that match TRBD2. This CDR3 is 15 amino acids long. The ends lost 4 bases at V and 7 bases at J; junction bases unmatched: 9. Germline values: CDR1 MDHEN, CDR2 SYDVKM. CDR3 sequence reads: CASSSSGVRGGELFF. The CDR3 DNA follows: TGTGCCAGCAGTTCCAGCGGGGTCAGAGGCGGGGAGCTGTTTTTT.

Regarding this clonotype: A read error is possible here, since a much larger clone lies one base away. The chain carries TRBV30 and TRBJ1-6; no firm D call. The CDR3 consists of 15 residues. Germline V lookup: CDR1 GTSNPN, CDR2 SVGIG (reference sequence). CDR3 nucleotide sequence: TGTGCCTGGACCCTGTTGGCAGAAAGAAATTTACCCCTCCACTTT. Residues: CAWTLLAERNLPLHF.

The chain links TRBV9 to TRBJ1-1; TRBD1 agrees at 10 bases. Germline values: CDR1 SGDLS, CDR2 YYNGEE. The trim removed 3 bases at V and 0 bases at J, leaving 8 bases unmatched. The CDR3 runs 17 residues. The CDR3 protein is CASSADRGLQMNTEAFF. The CDR3 DNA reads as TGTGCCAGCAGCGCTGACAGGGGGCTTCAAATGAACACTGAAGCTTTCTTT.